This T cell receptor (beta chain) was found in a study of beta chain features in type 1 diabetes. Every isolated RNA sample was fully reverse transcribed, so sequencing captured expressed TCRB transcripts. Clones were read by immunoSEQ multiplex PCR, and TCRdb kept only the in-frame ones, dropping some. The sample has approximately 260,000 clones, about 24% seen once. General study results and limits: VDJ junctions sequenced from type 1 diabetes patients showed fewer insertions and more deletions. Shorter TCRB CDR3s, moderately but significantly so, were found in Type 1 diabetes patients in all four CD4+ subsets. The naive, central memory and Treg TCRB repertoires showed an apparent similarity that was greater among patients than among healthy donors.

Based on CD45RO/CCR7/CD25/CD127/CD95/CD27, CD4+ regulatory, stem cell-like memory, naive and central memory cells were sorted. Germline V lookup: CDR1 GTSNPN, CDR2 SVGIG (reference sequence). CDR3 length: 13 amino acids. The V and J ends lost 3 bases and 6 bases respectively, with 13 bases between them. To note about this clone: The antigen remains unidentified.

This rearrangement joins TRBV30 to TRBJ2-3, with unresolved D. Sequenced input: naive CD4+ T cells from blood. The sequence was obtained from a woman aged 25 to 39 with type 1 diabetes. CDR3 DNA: TGTGCCTGGAGGGCTTCCTCGCGGGATACGCAGTATTTT. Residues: CAWRASSRDTQYF.